This TCR beta chain was recovered during a study of T-cell memory formation after mild COVID-19. In the study overall: The TCR clusters were mostly specific to one donor.

TCRdb called the 5' RACE reads again in MiXCR, with one record for every CDR3 protein. The sample contains 100,000 or so distinct CDR3 sequences, 11% of which appear only once. V shed 6 bases and J 3 bases; nucleotides not matched to a gene: 14. There are 19 residues in the CDR3. CDR1 and CDR2 (germline): SEHNR, FQNEAQ (reference sequence). The V and J genes are TRBV7-9 and TRBJ2-6; 10 bases map to TRBD2. Sequenced sample: PBMCs or a T cell subset sorted from them (not recorded which). This TCR derives from a man younger than 35 who had mild COVID-19 (a few samples of this study predate the infection). Cell type and time point are not known. CDR3 in amino acids: CASRSHSGGLLSGANVLTF. In nucleotides, the CDR3 is TGTGCCAGCAGATCCCATAGCGGGGGGCTCCTCAGTGGGGCCAACGTCCTGACTTTC.